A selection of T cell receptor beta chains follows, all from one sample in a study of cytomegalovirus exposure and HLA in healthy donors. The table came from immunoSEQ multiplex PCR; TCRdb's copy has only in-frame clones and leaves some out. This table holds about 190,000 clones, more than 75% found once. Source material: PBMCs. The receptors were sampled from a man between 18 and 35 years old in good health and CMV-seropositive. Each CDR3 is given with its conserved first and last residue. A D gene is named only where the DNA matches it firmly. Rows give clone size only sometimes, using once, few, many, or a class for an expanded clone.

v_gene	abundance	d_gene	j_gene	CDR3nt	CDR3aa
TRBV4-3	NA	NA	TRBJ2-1	TGCGCCAGCAGCCAAGATTATAGCGGAACCTACAATGAGCAGTTCTTC	CASSQDYSGTYNEQFF
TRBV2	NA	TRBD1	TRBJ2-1	TGTGCCAGCAGTCCCAGGGGGACAGGGAATTACAATGAGCAGTTCTTC	CASSPRGTGNYNEQFF
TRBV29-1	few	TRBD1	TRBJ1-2	TGCAGCGTTGATAGGGACAGGGAATCAAACTATGGCTACACCTTC	CSVDRDRESNYGYTF
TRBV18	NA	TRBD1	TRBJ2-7	TGTGCCAGCACTTCGGGACAGGGCTCCTACGAGCAGTACTTC	CASTSGQGSYEQYF
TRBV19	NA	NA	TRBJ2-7	TGTGCCAGTAGTATTGCCAGGGGGGTCTACGAGCAGTACTTC	CASSIARGVYEQYF
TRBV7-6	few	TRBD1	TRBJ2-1	TGTGCCAGCAGCAACCCCAGGACAGGGAGCTCCTACAATGAGCAGTTCTTC	CASSNPRTGSSYNEQFF
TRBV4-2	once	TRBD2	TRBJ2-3	TGTGCCAGCAGCCAAGAGGCCCCTAGCGGGGGCGCTTTGGATACGCAGTATTTT	CASSQEAPSGGALDTQYF
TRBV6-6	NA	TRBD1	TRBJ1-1	TGTGCCAGCAGTTATAGAGCCGGGACAGGGGAGACTGAAGCTTTCTTT	CASSYRAGTGETEAFF
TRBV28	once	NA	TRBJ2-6	TGTGCCAGCAGTTTCCGATCATACAGGGTCCAGAACTCTGGGGCCAACGTCCTGACTTTC	CASSFRSYRVQNSGANVLTF
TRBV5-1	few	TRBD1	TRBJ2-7	TGCGCCAGCAGCGAAAGCCCAGGGGGCGGATACGAGCAGTACTTC	CASSESPGGGYEQYF
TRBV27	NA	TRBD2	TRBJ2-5	TGTGCCAGCAGTCTAAGACTAGCGGGAGGTCCGGGGGAGACCCAGTACTTC	CASSLRLAGGPGETQYF
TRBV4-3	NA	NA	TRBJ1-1	TGCGCCAGCAGCCAGGACAGGAACACTGAAGCTTTCTTT	CASSQDRNTEAFF
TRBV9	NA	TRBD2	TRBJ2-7	TGTGCCAGCAGCGGGACTAGCGGGAGTGGAGAGCAGTACTTC	CASSGTSGSGEQYF